The rows below give T cell receptor beta chains drawn from one sample of a study of blood T cell repertoires in COVID-19. Clones were sequenced by immunoSEQ multiplex PCR, and TCRdb holds only the in-frame ones, with some missing. This table has over 10,000 clones, over 75% appearing once. The sample was peripheral blood. All receptors come from a man older than 75 with acute or convalescent COVID-19. Each CDR3 is given with its conserved first and last residue. The D gene is left open where the match is weak. Clone size appears in some rows only: once, few, many, or a class for an expanded clone.

V	J	D	size	length	DNA	CDR3
TRBV15	TRBJ1-2	NA	NA	11	TGTGCCACCAGCTCCCTCTATGGCTACACCTTC	CATSSLYGYTF
TRBV10-1	TRBJ2-6	NA	NA	16	TGCGCCAGCAGTGACCTCAGGTGGTGCAGGGCCAACGTCCTGACTTTC	CASSDLRWCRANVLTF
TRBV24-1	TRBJ1-4	NA	NA	15	TGTGCCACCTGGGGGCCCGGGGCAACTAATGAAAAACTGTTTTTT	CATWGPGATNEKLFF
TRBV5-1	TRBJ2-3	TRBD1	NA	14	TGCGCCAGCAGCCCGGGACAGGGGGCAGATACGCAGTATTTT	CASSPGQGADTQYF
TRBV15	TRBJ2-3	TRBD2	NA	15	TGTGCCACCAGCGTAAGCGGGGGGGTCACAGATACGCAGTATTTT	CATSVSGGVTDTQYF
TRBV7-9	TRBJ1-5	NA	NA	13	TGTGCCAGCAGCTTGGGGCAAAATCAGCCCCAGCATTTT	CASSLGQNQPQHF
TRBV6-5	TRBJ1-1	NA	NA	16	TGTGCCAGCAGTTACGACTGGAATTTGATGAACACTGAAGCTTTCTTT	CASSYDWNLMNTEAFF
TRBV7-2	TRBJ1-4	NA	once	16	TGTGCCAGCAGCTTAGGATCAACAGGGAGTAGGGAAAAACTGTTTTTT	CASSLGSTGSREKLFF
TRBV7-9	TRBJ1-2	TRBD1	once	13	TGTGCCAGCAGCCGCGACAGGGTTTTTGGCTACACCTTC	CASSRDRVFGYTF
TRBV11-2	TRBJ1-6	TRBD1	NA	15	TGTGCCAGCAGCCTCCAGGGACAGGGGGATTCACCCCTCCACTTT	CASSLQGQGDSPLHF
TRBV7-2	TRBJ2-1	NA	NA	14	TGTGCCAGCAGCTTAGCAGGGGCTGGAGATGAGCAGTTCTTC	CASSLAGAGDEQFF
TRBV19	TRBJ1-1	TRBD1	NA	13	TGTGCCAGCCGACAGGGGTCGGTCACTGAAGCTTTCTTT	CASRQGSVTEAFF
TRBV11-2	TRBJ2-1	NA	NA	15	TGTGCCAGCAGCTTAGAGGGGCAGGGGGGCAATGAGCAGTTCTTC	CASSLEGQGGNEQFF
TRBV9	TRBJ2-3	TRBD2	NA	19	TGTGCCAGCAGCGTAGTAGAGGGGCCTACCGGGAGGGGCATCGATACGCAGTATTTT	CASSVVEGPTGRGIDTQYF
TRBV30	TRBJ2-3	TRBD1	few	16	TGTGCCTGGAGTGTACCTCCGGGACAGGGCTCAGATACGCAGTATTTT	CAWSVPPGQGSDTQYF
TRBV6-5	TRBJ1-2	NA	NA	10	TGTGCCAGCCACCGAGTTGGCTACACCTTC	CASHRVGYTF
TRBV6-5	TRBJ2-4	NA	once	11	TGTGCCAGCAGGGTCGGAGGCATTCAGTACTTC	CASRVGGIQYF
TRBV3-1/TRBV3-2	TRBJ2-3	TRBD2	once	18	TGTGCCAGCAGCGGGACTAGTGCATCTCGGACGCGCACAGATACGCAGTATTTT	CASSGTSASRTRTDTQYF
TRBV4-3	TRBJ2-1	TRBD2	NA	20	TGCGCCAGCAGCCAAGCCCTGAGCGGGGGGGCCATTTCATTCCATCGTGAGCAGTTCTTC	CASSQALSGGAISFHREQFF
TRBV30	TRBJ1-3	NA	NA	13	TGTGCCTTTACGGCGGGATCTGGAAACACCATATATTTT	CAFTAGSGNTIYF
TRBV19	TRBJ1-1	TRBD1	NA	16	TGTGCCAGTAGTCCCGACAGGGTCTGGGAGAACACTGAAGCTTTCTTT	CASSPDRVWENTEAFF